Each of the 10 T cell receptor beta chains below was sequenced from the same sample in a study of T cells in Graves' hyperthyroidism and ophthalmopathy. RNA transcripts gave rise to amplified TCR beta CDR3 regions. Using the HTBI primer set, a first-round RT-PCR was run on the TCR CDR3. TCRdb itself ran the multiplex PCR reads through MiXCR, one entry per CDR3 protein. In the table there are over 400,000 distinct CDR3 sequences, 20% to 25% of which are singletons. Material: blood. These receptors were taken from a woman between 65 and 79 years old with Graves' ophthalmopathy.

This clonotype was picked up a small number of times. V usage is TRBV7-2 and J usage is TRBJ2-1; no clear D. Per germline, CDR1 SGHTA and CDR2 FQGNSA. The CDR3 sequence is 13 residues long. The V end was cut by 4 bases, the J end by 7 bases, with 11 bases between. The CDR3 nucleotides read TGTGCCAGCAGCTCGACCGATTGGAATGAGCAGTTCTTC. It is translated as CASSSTDWNEQFF. Using reference TRBV7-2 and TRBJ2-1 for the parts outside the CDR3, the full variable domain is GAGVSQSPSNKVTEKGKDVELRCDPISGHTALYWYRQSLGQGLEFLIYFQGNSAPDKSGLPSDRFSAERTGGSVSTLTIQRTQQEDSAVYLCASSSTDWNEQFFGPGTRLTVL.

As concerns this clonotype: A read error may be the cause here, since a much bigger clone is one base away. This chain joins TRBV24-1 and TRBJ1-5; D ambiguous. This CDR3 spans 13 amino acids. Germline CDR1 is KGHDR and CDR2 is SFDVKD. The CDR3: CAASGTTIEPQHF. The CDR3 nucleotides are TGTGCCGCCAGTGGTACTACGATAGAGCCCCAGCATTTT.

The V gene is TRBV5-5, the J gene TRBJ2-3, with a weak D call TRBD2 (5 bases). The germline V gene encodes CDR1 SGHKS and CDR2 YYEKEE (reference sequence). The CDR3 totals 16 residues. With 0 bases removed from V and 1 base from J, the gap between germline ends came to 12 bases. The CDR3 sequence is CASSLEQVGGTDTQYF. In DNA, the CDR3 is TGTGCCAGCAGCTTGGAGCAGGTGGGAGGCACAGATACGCAGTATTTT.

A word on this clonotype: A much larger clone differs by one base, so this may be a read error. V and J are TRBV12-3 or TRBV12-4 and TRBJ2-7, with TRBD1 identical over 7 bases. V dropped 3 bases and J dropped 6; count of bases not matched to a gene: 8. This CDR3 has 14 residues. CDR3 DNA: TGTGCCAGCAGTTTGGGGACAGAGAATTCCGAGCAGTACTTC. The encoded protein is CASSLGTENSEQYF.

This clonotype has only a few counts. This sequence joins TRBV5-1 and TRBJ1-1; D is unresolved. Germline V gene data show CDR1 as SGHRS and CDR2 as YFSETQ. Trimming pared 3 bases from V and 3 bases from J, leaving 12 bases between. This CDR3 comprises 14 residues. CDR3 bases: TGCGCCAGCAGCTCCGTAGGTGGGGACACTGAAGCTTTCTTT. This encodes CASSSVGGDTEAFF.

This sequence joins TRBV2 and TRBJ2-2; the D gene is possibly TRBD1 (7 bases). CDR3 length equals 15 residues. V lost 2 bases and J 3 bases, leaving 10 bases between the germline ends. Germline CDR1 SNHLY, CDR2 FYNNEI. The CDR3 is CASSEFRGDTGELFF. The CDR3 DNA reads TGTGCCAGCAGTGAATTCAGGGGGGACACCGGGGAGCTGTTTTTT.

This clonotype was detected ten times or more. This chain uses TRBV6-2 or TRBV6-3 with TRBJ2-1, with a possible D match to TRBD2 (5 bases). The ends were cut back, 2 bases at V and 2 bases at J, with 13 bases in the middle. Germline V CDR1 and CDR2: MNHEY, SVGEGT. This CDR3 spans 16 amino acids. The CDR3 sequence: CASSYDLLATYNEQFF. CDR3 DNA: TGTGCCAGCAGTTACGATTTGTTAGCGACCTACAATGAGCAGTTCTTC.

The chain uses TRBV10-3 and TRBJ1-2; the D is unclear. Between the trimmed V and J ends, which lost 6 bases and 0 bases, there was a span of 8 bases. CDR3 size: 13 residues. In germline, CDR1 is ENHRY, CDR2 SYGVKD. CDR3 coding DNA: TGTGCCATCAGGGACCTTGCTAACTATGGCTACACCTTC. Protein product: CAIRDLANYGYTF.

This clonotype came up a few times. The V call is TRBV6-1, the J call TRBJ1-2; D ambiguous. V lost 2 bases and J lost 8, with 15 bases in between. Germline assignment: CDR1 MNHNS and CDR2 SASEGT. The CDR3 is made up of 14 amino acids. The CDR3 region has the DNA TGTGCCAGCAGTGAAAGGGTAGAATTGGGGGGCTACACCTTC. It is translated as CASSERVELGGYTF.

Only a few counts were recorded for this clonotype. The gene calls are TRBV10-3 and TRBJ2-2; 9 nucleotides line up with TRBD1. The V segment lost 7 bases and the J segment 7 bases; nucleotides outside the gene matches: 10. Germline assignment: CDR1 ENHRY and CDR2 SYGVKD. CDR3 length: 15 residues. CDR3 amino acids: CAITPGQGLIGELFF. The CDR3 nucleotides read TGTGCCATCACCCCGGGACAGGGTTTGATCGGGGAGCTGTTTTTT.